This T cell receptor (beta chain) came from a study of vaccination and CD4 T cells after COVID-19. Study details: Sampling that followed vaccination took place a median approximately 72 days after dose two, within a range of 14 to 241.

Cultured CD4+ T cell DNA underwent sequencing with the Oncomine TCR Beta short-read assay. Genomic DNA extraction was carried out from cultured CD4+ T cells. TCRdb passed the PCR reads through MiXCR, listing each CDR3 protein once. The table has some 15,000 distinct CDR3 sequences, roughly 50% seen once. A remark on this clonotype: Its specificity is unknown.

As to treatment: approximately 11-day PBMC culture with coronavirus spike peptide pools or control peptides (ViraFEST assay). Antigen-specific T cells were expanded with peptide pools by ViraFEST, and TCRs were then sequenced. Germline V gene sequence: CDR1 KGHDR, CDR2 SFDVKD. The germline V and J ends were trimmed by 1 base and 2 bases, with 8 bases remaining between them. CDR3 length: 14 amino acids. The sequence derives from a human donor who had recovered from COVID-19. The source material was CD4+ T cells from blood, cultured in vitro. The chain combines TRBV24-1 with TRBJ2-7; D not certain. CDR3 DNA sequence: TGTGCCACCAGTGATTTTTCACCTCCCTACGAGCAGTACTTC. This codes for CATSDFSPPYEQYF.